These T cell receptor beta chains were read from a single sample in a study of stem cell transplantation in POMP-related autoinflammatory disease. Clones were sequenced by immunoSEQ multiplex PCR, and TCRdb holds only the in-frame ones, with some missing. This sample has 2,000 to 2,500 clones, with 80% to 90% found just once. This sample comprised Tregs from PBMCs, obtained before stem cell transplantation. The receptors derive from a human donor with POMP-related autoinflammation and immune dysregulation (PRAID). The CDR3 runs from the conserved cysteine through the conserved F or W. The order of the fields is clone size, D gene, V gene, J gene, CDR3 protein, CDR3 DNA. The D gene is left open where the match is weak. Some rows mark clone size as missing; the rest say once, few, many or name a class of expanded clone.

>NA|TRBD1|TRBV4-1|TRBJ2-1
CASSHPGQHNEQFF
TGCGCCAGCAGCCATCCGGGACAGCACAATGAGCAGTTCTTC
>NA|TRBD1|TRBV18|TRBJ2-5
CASSHGQGGWQETQYF
TGTGCCAGCTCACACGGACAGGGCGGGTGGCAAGAGACCCAGTACTTC
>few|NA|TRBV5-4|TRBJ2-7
CASSPGGVNRPYEQYF
TGTGCCAGCAGCCCCGGAGGCGTCAACCGTCCATACGAGCAGTACTTC
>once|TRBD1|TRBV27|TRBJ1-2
CASSSPDRDNYGYTF
TGTGCCAGCAGTTCACCGGACAGGGATAACTATGGCTACACCTTC
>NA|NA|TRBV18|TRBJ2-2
CASSPYWRDTGELFF
TGTGCCAGCTCACCATACTGGCGGGACACCGGGGAGCTGTTTTTT
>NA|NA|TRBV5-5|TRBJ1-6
CASSSNRQGYSPLHF
TGTGCCAGCAGCTCTAATCGACAAGGTTATTCACCCCTCCACTTT
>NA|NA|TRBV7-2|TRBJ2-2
CASSSWGVGELFF
TGTGCCAGCAGCTCTTGGGGGGTTGGGGAGCTGTTTTTT
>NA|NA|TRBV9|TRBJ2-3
CASSVAGASTDTQYF
TGTGCCAGCAGCGTAGCGGGGGCTAGCACAGATACGCAGTATTTT
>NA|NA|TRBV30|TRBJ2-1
CAWSVMGNEQFF
TGTGCCTGGAGTGTAATGGGCAATGAGCAGTTCTTC
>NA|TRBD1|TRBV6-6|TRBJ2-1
CASRRDRGNEQFF
TGTGCCAGCAGAAGGGACAGGGGGAATGAGCAGTTCTTC
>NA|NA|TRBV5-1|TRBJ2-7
CASSPRDNSYEQYF
TGCGCCAGCAGCCCGAGGGACAACTCCTACGAGCAGTACTTC
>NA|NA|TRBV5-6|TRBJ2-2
CASSLLPVTGELFF
TGTGCCAGCAGCTTGTTGCCAGTTACCGGGGAGCTGTTTTTT
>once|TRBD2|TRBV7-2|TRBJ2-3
CASSLALAGTDTQYF
TGTGCCAGCAGCTTAGCGCTAGCGGGGACAGATACGCAGTATTTT
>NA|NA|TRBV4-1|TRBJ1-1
CASSGQILGPEAFF
TGCGCCAGCAGCGGACAGATACTTGGTCCTGAAGCTTTCTTT
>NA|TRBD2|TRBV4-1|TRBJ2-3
CASSQRIAGGLDTQYF
TGCGCCAGCAGCCAAAGAATAGCGGGAGGGCTCGATACGCAGTATTTT
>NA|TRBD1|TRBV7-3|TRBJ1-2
CASSLTGQGGYTF
TGTGCCAGCAGCTTAACAGGACAGGGTGGCTACACCTTC
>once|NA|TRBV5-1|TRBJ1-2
CASSLGRGYGYTF
TGCGCCAGCAGCTTGGGTAGGGGTTATGGCTACACCTTC
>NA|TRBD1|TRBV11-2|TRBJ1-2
CASRRQGANYGYTF
TGTGCCAGCAGAAGACAGGGGGCGAACTATGGCTACACCTTC
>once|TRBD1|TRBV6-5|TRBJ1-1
CASSYIGTGGEAFF
TGTGCCAGCAGTTACATTGGGACAGGGGGCGAAGCTTTCTTT
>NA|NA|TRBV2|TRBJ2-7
CASSAHITYEQYF
TGTGCCAGCAGTGCACACATTACCTACGAGCAGTACTTC
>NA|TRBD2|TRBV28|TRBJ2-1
CASSLLFGTSWFF
TGTGCCAGCAGTTTATTGTTTGGGACTAGCTGGTTCTTC
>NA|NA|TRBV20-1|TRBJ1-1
CSAREDTEAFF
TGCAGTGCTAGGGAGGACACTGAAGCTTTCTTT
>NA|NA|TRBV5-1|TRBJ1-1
CASSLEGNMNTEAFF
TGCGCCAGCAGCTTGGAAGGCAACATGAACACTGAAGCTTTCTTT
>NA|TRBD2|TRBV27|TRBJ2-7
CASSGLAALYEQYF
TGTGCCAGCAGTGGACTAGCGGCCCTCTACGAGCAGTACTTC
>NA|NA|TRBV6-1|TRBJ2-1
CASSEGDTYNEQFF
TGTGCCAGCAGTGAAGGGGACACCTACAATGAGCAGTTCTTC
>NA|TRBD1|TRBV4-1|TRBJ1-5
CASSQVLGQGFQPQHF
TGCGCCAGCAGCCAAGTCCTGGGACAGGGTTTTCAGCCCCAGCATTTT